The 21 T cell receptor beta chains below come from one sample, sequenced in a study of blood T cell repertoires in COVID-19. Libraries were prepared by immunoSEQ multiplex PCR; TCRdb keeps only in-frame clonotypes and omits some of them. The sample contains about 81,000 clones, around 82% of which appear only once. The sequenced sample was peripheral blood. The receptor source for this set is a human donor in a cohort sampled during active COVID-19.

The rearrangement links TRBV7-9 to TRBJ2-2; 7 bases are a match to TRBD1. Germline V CDR1 and CDR2: SEHNR, FQNEAQ (reference sequence). The CDR3 has 16 amino acids. Trimming removed 4 bases from V and 6 bases from J; junction bases left unmatched: 11. The CDR3 nucleotides read TGTGCCAGCAGCTCCGACAGGGTAAGGGCGGCCGGGGAGCTGTTTTTT. It is translated as CASSSDRVRAAGELFF. Using reference TRBV7-9 and TRBJ2-2 for the parts outside the CDR3, the full variable domain is DTGVSQNPRHKITKRGQNVTFRCDPISEHNRLYWYRQTLGQGPEFLTYFQNEAQLEKSRLLSDRFSAERPKGSFSTLEIQRTEQGDSAMYLCASSSDRVRAAGELFFGEGSRLTVL.

This chain links TRBV2 with TRBJ2-7; 7 bases are shared with TRBD1. This CDR3 comprises 14 residues. CDR1 SNHLY and CDR2 FYNNEI come from the germline V gene. Trimming took 7 bases from V and 3 from J; bases not matched to a gene: 9. CDR3 bases: TGTGCCAGCACCCGGTGGACAGGAAACTACGAGCAGTACTTC. This gives the protein CASTRWTGNYEQYF. Looking up the rest from reference TRBV2 and TRBJ2-7 gives the full variable domain: EPEVTQTPSHQVTQMGQEVILRCVPISNHLYFYWYRQILGQKVEFLVSFYNNEISEKSEIFDDQFSVERPDGSNFTLKIRSTKLEDSAMYFCASTRWTGNYEQYFGPGTRLTVT.

The chain links TRBV7-9 to TRBJ1-4; TRBD1 matches 9 bases. This CDR3 has 15 amino acids. V lost 5 bases and J lost 5; bases outside the gene matches: 6. In germline, CDR1 is SEHNR, CDR2 FQNEAQ (reference sequence). The DNA for the CDR3 is TGTGCCAGCAGCCCGGGGACAGGGACAAATGAAAAACTGTTTTTT. Translated, it gives CASSPGTGTNEKLFF.

CDR3 sequence: CSVSGLTYEQYF. The DNA of the CDR3 is TGCAGCGTCTCGGGACTCACCTACGAGCAGTACTTC. V and J are TRBV29-1 and TRBJ2-7; weak D call: TRBD2 (6 bases). The CDR3 consists of 12 residues. The V gene lost 6 bases and the J gene lost 2 bases, with 11 bases spanning the gap. Germline CDR1 SQVTM, CDR2 ANQGSEA.

This chain links TRBV12-3 or TRBV12-4 with TRBJ1-6; D unresolved. The ends were cut back, 7 bases at V and 10 bases at J, with 14 bases in the middle. The CDR3 runs to 13 residues. The CDR3 is CASTPLRESPLHF. CDR3 coding DNA: TGTGCCAGCACCCCGCTGAGGGAATCACCCCTCCACTTT.

This rearrangement joins TRBV3-1 (or the pseudogene TRBV3-2) to TRBJ2-5; unclear D gene. The length of the CDR3 is 15 residues. V was pared by 4 bases and J by 2 bases, with 14 bases between. CDR1 is LGHDT and CDR2 is YNNKEL in the germline V gene (reference sequence). The CDR3 DNA reads TGTGCCAGCAGCCGTGAAACCTGGAGTCAAGAGACCCAGTACTTC. Translated, it gives CASSRETWSQETQYF.

The chain is built from TRBV21-1 and TRBJ2-7; the table's TRBD1 call for D was not verified on the DNA. TRBV21-1 is a pseudogene locus. This CDR3 region has 17 residues. The CDR3 spells CASSKRTARGPSYEQYF. Here the CDR3 DNA reads TGTGCCAGCAGCAAACGCACGGCGAGGGGGCCCTCCTACGAGCAGTACTTC.

This clone was observed a handful of times. The chain recombines TRBV6-6 with TRBJ1-5, with D perhaps matching TRBD1 (5 bases). Trimming cost V 5 bases and J 7 bases, with 12 bases left between them. The CDR3 runs to 13 residues. Germline V gives CDR1 MNHNY, CDR2 SVGAGI (reference sequence). The CDR3 region is CASSASKGQPQHF. The CDR3 bases are TGTGCCAGCAGTGCTTCGAAGGGGCAGCCCCAGCATTTT.

The V call is TRBV6-6, the J call TRBJ2-4, with D possibly TRBD1 on 6 matching bases. Germline assignment: CDR1 MNHNY and CDR2 SVGAGI (reference sequence). This CDR3 has 16 residues. V lost 5 bases and J lost 1, with 15 bases in between. CDR3 loop: CASSQLRQAAKNIQYF. In DNA, the CDR3 is TGTGCCAGCAGTCAACTACGACAGGCTGCCAAAAACATTCAGTACTTC.

The rearrangement uses TRBV7-2 and TRBJ1-5; 7 bases line up with TRBD1. With V trimmed by 5 bases and J by 7 bases, 8 bases remained unmatched. CDR1 and CDR2 from the germline V gene are SGHTA and FQGNSA. CDR3 size: 14 residues. This chain's CDR3 is CASSRDSPNQPQHF. CDR3 bases: TGTGCCAGCAGCCGGGACAGTCCCAACCAGCCCCAGCATTTT.

This clone turned up a few times. Mismatch with germline at one junction end may stem from a read error. This chain connects TRBV7-7 to TRBJ2-2, with D uncertain. This CDR3 comprises 13 residues. CDR1 is SSHAT and CDR2 is FNYEAQ in the germline V gene (reference sequence). The CDR3, as DNA: TGTGCTAGCAGCTTAGGGCCCACCGGGGAGCTGTTTTTT. It encodes CASSLGPTGELFF.

The gene calls are TRBV6-6 and TRBJ1-2; no firm D call. CDR1 and CDR2 (germline): MNHNY, SVGAGI (reference sequence). The germline V and J ends were trimmed by 6 bases and 6 bases, with 14 bases remaining between them. The CDR3 has 13 residues. The CDR3 sequence: CASSPIRVDGYTF. CDR3 coding DNA: TGTGCCAGCAGCCCGATTCGGGTTGATGGCTACACCTTC.

The chain is built from TRBV5-1 and TRBJ1-1; D is ambiguous. Trimming took off 4 bases at V and 4 bases at J, with 14 bases between the two ends. Germline-derived CDR1 and CDR2 are SGHRS and YFSETQ. The length of the CDR3 is 14 residues. Here the CDR3 reads CASSPTPTGTEAFF. The CDR3, as DNA: TGCGCCAGCAGCCCCACCCCTACGGGCACTGAAGCTTTCTTT.

Only one count was recorded for this clone. The chain joins TRBV6-2 or TRBV6-3 to TRBJ1-5; 7 nucleotides align to TRBD1. The CDR3 loop spans 14 amino acids. CDR1 and CDR2 from the germline V gene are MNHEY and SVGEGT. Unmatched junction bases numbered 10, after V lost 5 bases and J lost 9 bases. Here the CDR3 reads CASSRDSRGGPQHF. The CDR3 bases are TGTGCCAGCAGTCGGGACAGCCGGGGGGGGCCCCAGCATTTT.

V and J are TRBV5-1 and TRBJ2-3; 8 bases are shared with TRBD1. Germline CDR1 SGHRS, CDR2 YFSETQ. CDR3 length: 15 residues. V was clipped by 4 bases and J by 6 bases; unmatched bases: 10. CDR3 sequence: CASSVTGGGGDTQYF. Here the CDR3 DNA reads TGCGCCAGCAGCGTTACAGGGGGAGGAGGGGATACGCAGTATTTT.

The chain couples TRBV19 to TRBJ1-6, with D possibly being TRBD1 (6 bases). V lost 4 bases, J lost 6 bases, and 10 bases lay in between. The germline gives CDR1 LNHDA, CDR2 SQIVND (reference sequence). The length of the CDR3 is 14 residues. The CDR3 sequence is CASSTGTPNSPLHF. The CDR3, as DNA: TGTGCCAGTAGTACGGGGACACCTAATTCACCCCTCCACTTT.

Regarding this clone: In the same sample, other DNA sequences code for this CDR3. The rearrangement joins TRBV5-8 to TRBJ1-5, with TRBD1 matching over 8 bases. The CDR3 length is 14 residues. After removal of 4 bases from V and 4 bases from J, the junction contained 4 bases not matched to a gene. Germline V CDR1 and CDR2: SGHTS, YDEGEE. CDR3 sequence reads: CASSLRQGNQPQHF. The CDR3 nucleotides read TGTGCCAGCAGCCTGAGACAGGGGAATCAGCCCCAGCATTTT.

The sample holds a few counts of this clone. The DNA for the CDR3 is TGTGCCAGCAGCTTTTCGGGACAGGGGGTTTCGGGACAGCCCCAGCATTTT. Translated: CASSFSGQGVSGQPQHF. This chain uses TRBV7-2 with TRBJ1-5, with 11 bases that match TRBD1. The trim removed 3 bases at V and 7 bases at J, leaving 11 bases unmatched. In germline, CDR1 is SGHTA, CDR2 FQGNSA. The CDR3 covers 17 residues. The full variable domain, its missing parts supplied by reference TRBV7-2 and TRBJ1-5, is GAGVSQSPSNKVTEKGKDVELRCDPISGHTALYWYRQSLGQGLEFLIYFQGNSAPDKSGLPSDRFSAERTGGSVSTLTIQRTQQEDSAVYLCASSFSGQGVSGQPQHFGDGTRLSIL.

The rearrangement joins TRBV15 to TRBJ1-3, with D hard to call. Per the germline V gene, CDR1 is LNHNV and CDR2 is YYDKDF (reference sequence). Trimming removed 5 bases from V and 2 bases from J, with 13 bases in between. The CDR3 length is 15 residues. CDR3 sequence reads: CATSWTRHAGNTIYF. CDR3 sequence (DNA): TGTGCCACCAGCTGGACTCGACACGCTGGAAACACCATATATTTT.

The CDR3 nucleotides are TGTGCCAGCTGCCGGGACAGGGGTACCGGGGAGCTGTTTTTT. Translating gives CASCRDRGTGELFF. The chain combines TRBV6-5 with TRBJ2-2, with TRBD1 matching 10 bases. Germline V gene lookup returns CDR1 MNHEY and CDR2 SVGAGI. V shed 8 bases, J shed 5 bases, and the junction held 5 bases outside the gene matches. This CDR3 region has 14 residues.

The genes are TRBV7-8 and TRBJ1-1; 9 bases fit TRBD1. CDR1 is SGHVS, CDR2 FQNEAQ, per germline. This CDR3 contains 14 residues. With V trimmed by 5 bases and J by 7 bases, 8 bases remained unmatched. The CDR3 bases are TGTGCCAGCAGCACGGGGACAGGGACGGGTGAAGCTTTCTTT. Translating gives CASSTGTGTGEAFF.